The source of this T cell receptor (beta chain) is a study of Ad26.COV2.S vaccination and SARS-CoV-2 variants. Study summary: Sample donor was a member of the COV1001 Ad26.COV2.S trial arm.

Regarding the study as a whole: Non-spike TCR breadth was similar in vaccine and placebo recipients.

This CDR3 spans 15 amino acids. V lost 0 bases, J lost 7 bases, and 13 bases lay in between. Germline loops: CDR1 SGHNT, CDR2 YENEEA. Turning to this clone: Its specificity is unknown.

Treatment here: some 19 received Ad26.COV2.S at low or high dose, single or two shots; five or six received placebo; per-sample allocation not given. The samples were gathered on day 63 after the first injection of vaccine or placebo. Donor was an adult aged 18-55 years in Boston. The table came from immunoSEQ multiplex PCR; TCRdb's copy has only in-frame clones and leaves some out. In the table there are about 400,000 clones, approximately 90% of which are singletons. The material sequenced was peripheral blood, taken in a trial of Ad26.COV2.S vaccine versus placebo. This rearrangement joins TRBV11-3 to TRBJ2-1; D possibly corresponds to TRBD2 (5 bases). The sequence was obtained from a person aged 18-65 years who received the Ad26.COV2.S COVID-19 vaccine or a placebo. CDR3 DNA: TGTGCCAGCAGCTTAGAAAAGACGGGGAGAAATGAGCAGTTCTTC. Its translation is CASSLEKTGRNEQFF.